These T cell receptor beta chains were read from a single sample in a study of cytotoxic CD8 clonotypes in ibrutinib-treated CLL. Generated by immunoSEQ multiplex PCR, the TCRdb table keeps only in-frame clones and is missing some. Here the sample spans about 57,000 clones, 56% being singletons. The input for sequencing was PBMCs, taken after 24 months of ibrutinib treatment. These receptors came from a human donor with chronic lymphocytic leukemia. The CDR3 runs from the conserved cysteine through the conserved F or W.

J: TRBJ2-1
V: TRBV19
CDR3: CASSMGRGDNEQFF

J: TRBJ1-1
V: TRBV11-2
CDR3: CASSLELSEAFF

J: TRBJ1-5
V: TRBV7-8
CDR3: CASSLPPGGRNQPQHF

J: TRBJ2-2
V: TRBV10-3
CDR3: CAISARDRGELFF

J: TRBJ1-3
V: TRBV5-1
CDR3: CASSLDAYSGNTIYF

J: TRBJ1-5
V: TRBV27
CDR3: CASNTGNQPQHF

J: TRBJ2-7
V: TRBV5-8
CDR3: CASTQGGSIYYEQYF

J: TRBJ1-3
V: TRBV5-6
CDR3: CASSLLSRGENTIYF

J: -
V: TRBV10-3
CDR3: CAIRDRGLDEQYF

J: TRBJ2-1
V: TRBV7-2
CDR3: CASRYNEQFF

J: TRBJ2-5
V: TRBV29-1
CDR3: CSVNSGGTQYF

J: TRBJ2-1
V: TRBV11-2
CDR3: CASSLHLGTSGGINEQFF

J: TRBJ2-1
V: TRBV2
CDR3: CASSEPEQFF

J: TRBJ1-2
V: TRBV29-1
CDR3: CSVSDDGWGYTF

J: TRBJ2-2
V: TRBV12-1
CDR3: CASSSPGQGTTGELFF

J: TRBJ2-1
V: TRBV27
CDR3: CASSFTGGSYNEQFF

J: TRBJ1-2
V: TRBV4-3
CDR3: CASSQAGQGVGYTF

J: TRBJ1-2
V: TRBV28
CDR3: CASSNPRGGSNYGYTF

J: TRBJ2-6
V: TRBV4-1
CDR3: CASSAQGVAGANVLTF

J: TRBJ2-5
V: TRBV2
CDR3: CASSGEETQYF

J: TRBJ1-1
V: TRBV29-1
CDR3: CSHRGARGETEAFF

J: TRBJ1-1
V: TRBV6-6
CDR3: CASSFWTALSTEAFF